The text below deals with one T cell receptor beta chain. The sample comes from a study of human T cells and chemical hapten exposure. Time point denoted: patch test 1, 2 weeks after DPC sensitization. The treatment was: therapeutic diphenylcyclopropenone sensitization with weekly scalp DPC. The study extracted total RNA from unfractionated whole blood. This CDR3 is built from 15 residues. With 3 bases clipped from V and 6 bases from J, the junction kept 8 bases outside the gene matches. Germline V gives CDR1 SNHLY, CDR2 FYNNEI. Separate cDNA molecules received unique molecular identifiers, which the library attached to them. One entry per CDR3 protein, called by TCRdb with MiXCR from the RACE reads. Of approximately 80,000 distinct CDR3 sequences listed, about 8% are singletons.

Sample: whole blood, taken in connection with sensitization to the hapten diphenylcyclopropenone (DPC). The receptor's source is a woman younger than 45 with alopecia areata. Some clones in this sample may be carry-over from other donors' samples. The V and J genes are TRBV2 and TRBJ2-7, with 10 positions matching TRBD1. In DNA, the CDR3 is TGTGCCAGCAGTGACGGGACAGGGGCCTCGGGCGAGCAGTACTTC. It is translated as CASSDGTGASGEQYF. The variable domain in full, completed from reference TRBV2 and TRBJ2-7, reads EPEVTQTPSHQVTQMGQEVILRCVPISNHLYFYWYRQILGQKVEFLVSFYNNEISEKSEIFDDQFSVERPDGSNFTLKIRSTKLEDSAMYFCASSDGTGASGEQYFGPGTRLTVT.